This entry is about one T cell receptor (beta chain). Its antigen is currently unknown. With 60 Vbeta and 13 Jbeta primers, the PCR was carried out. This table comes from immunoSEQ multiplex PCR, and its TCRdb copy is limited to in-frame clones, with some not included. The data contain approximately 240,000 clones, 82% of them seen just once; the ten biggest clones take up 0.5% to 0.7%. This sample is drawn from a study of cytomegalovirus exposure and HLA in healthy donors. Donors counted as nominally healthy when sampled, yet unrecorded immune exposures were likely. Study-level results: A missense variant in DCLRE1C was later tied to TCR beta V- and J-gene trimming.

Germline V gene lookup returns CDR1 SGDLS and CDR2 YYNGEE. This CDR3 is built from 14 residues. Trimming shortened V by 6 bases and J by 3 bases, and 15 bases separated the two germline ends. This sequence originates from a woman between 40 and 50 years old in good health and CMV-seronegative. This chain links TRBV9 with TRBJ1-2, with D possibly matching TRBD1 (5 bases). The specimen was PBMCs. CDR3 DNA: TGTGCCAGCAACCGTCCAGGGAGGGACTATGGCTACACCTTC. Its protein product is CASNRPGRDYGYTF.